Shown below are 26 T cell receptor beta chains from a single sample sequenced in a study of blood T cell repertoires in COVID-19. The repertoire was sequenced with immunoSEQ multiplex PCR; TCRdb's copy has only in-frame clones and lacks some. The sample shows roughly 130,000 clones, more than 70% of them seen only once. The sample was peripheral blood. These receptors all come from a woman aged 30 to 39 who had recovered from COVID-19.

The chain uses TRBV29-1 and TRBJ2-5, with 15 bases aligning to TRBD2. This CDR3 contains 16 residues. Germline CDR1 and CDR2: SQVTM and ANQGSEA. Trimming cost V 7 bases and J 1 base; bases outside gene matches: 7. CDR3 in amino acids: CSAPGLAGGTQETQYF. CDR3 in DNA: TGCAGCGCCCCGGGACTAGCGGGGGGAACCCAAGAGACCCAGTACTTC.

The chain is built from TRBV6-6 and TRBJ2-7, with 7 positions matching TRBD2. The germline V gene has CDR1 MNHNY and CDR2 SVGAGI (reference sequence). This CDR3 contains 12 residues. Germline trimming cut 5 bases from V and 6 bases from J; bases unmatched to any gene: 4. The CDR3 protein is CASSSPGGEQYF. As DNA, the CDR3 is TGTGCCAGCAGTAGCCCGGGGGGCGAGCAGTACTTC.

The V gene is TRBV9, the J gene TRBJ1-3; D unclear. The germline gives CDR1 SGDLS, CDR2 YYNGEE. This CDR3 spans 13 amino acids. V was trimmed by 3 bases and J by 4 bases, leaving 8 bases between them. The CDR3 nucleotides read TGTGCCAGCAGCGCATACGGGGGAAACACCATATATTTT. As protein: CASSAYGGNTIYF.

The gene calls are TRBV10-3 and TRBJ1-6, with 8 bases that match TRBD1. The CDR3 spans 14 residues. J gave up 10 bases and V 4 bases, and 6 bases lay outside the gene matches. The germline V gene encodes CDR1 ENHRY and CDR2 SYGVKD. As DNA, the CDR3 is TGTGCCATCAGTGGCGACAGGGGTAACTCACCCCTCCACTTT. It is translated as CAISGDRGNSPLHF.

The chain is built from TRBV19 and TRBJ2-2; D not certain. The CDR3 is 18 amino acids. Germline V lookup: CDR1 LNHDA, CDR2 SQIVND (reference sequence). The germline V and J ends were trimmed by 6 bases and 0 bases, with 20 bases remaining between them. The CDR3 loop reads CASSNLRASPANTGELFF. DNA for the CDR3: TGTGCCAGTAGCAACCTGCGCGCCTCCCCCGCGAACACCGGGGAGCTGTTTTTT.

The chain recombines TRBV6-5 with TRBJ2-7, with D possibly being TRBD1 (6 bases). In germline, CDR1 is MNHEY, CDR2 SVGAGI. The CDR3 is made up of 12 amino acids. V lost 4 bases and J 5 bases, leaving 9 bases between the germline ends. The DNA of the CDR3 is TGTGCCAGCAGTTCACAGGGTAACGAGCAGTACTTC. It codes for CASSSQGNEQYF.

This rearrangement joins TRBV12-5 to TRBJ2-7, with a weak D call TRBD2 (5 bases). V gave up 0 bases and J gave up 2 bases, with 20 bases separating them. Germline V gene lookup returns CDR1 LGHNT and CDR2 FRNRAP. The CDR3 runs 18 residues. The DNA for the CDR3 is TGTGCTAGTGGTTTGGTACGGACGGGGTCTGTCTCACCCTACGAGCAGTACTTC. This encodes CASGLVRTGSVSPYEQYF.

The chain links TRBV14 to TRBJ2-3; D not resolved. With 0 bases removed from V and 2 bases from J, the gap between germline ends came to 12 bases. Germline-derived CDR1 and CDR2 are SGHDN and FVKESK. This CDR3 region has 16 residues. The CDR3 DNA sequence: TGTGCCAGCAGCCAAGATATGGGCGCGACCACAGATACGCAGTATTTT. Encoded protein: CASSQDMGATTDTQYF.

The J gene is TRBJ2-7, the V gene TRBV5-4, with D possibly TRBD2 on 6 matching bases. Per the germline V gene, CDR1 is SGHNT and CDR2 is YYREEE (reference sequence). The V and J ends lost 1 base and 1 base respectively, with 12 bases between them. The length of the CDR3 is 15 residues. The CDR3: CASSLYAGTSYEQYF. The CDR3 DNA follows: TGTGCCAGCAGCTTGTACGCGGGAACTTCCTACGAGCAGTACTTC.

The rearrangement uses TRBV19 and TRBJ2-1; D possibly corresponds to TRBD2 (6 bases). This CDR3 has 18 residues. The germline gives CDR1 LNHDA, CDR2 SQIVND (reference sequence). Trimming took 3 bases from V and 7 from J, leaving 25 bases between them. CDR3 coding DNA: TGTGCCAGTAGTATTCGGTCTTCTCAGGGACGGGGAGGTAATGAGCAGTTCTTC. It codes for CASSIRSSQGRGGNEQFF.

This clone was seen a handful of times. J is TRBJ2-7 and V is TRBV7-9; the D gene is possibly TRBD1 (6 bases). The germline gives CDR1 SEHNR, CDR2 FQNEAQ (reference sequence). V lost 6 bases to trimming and J lost 6 bases, with 15 bases between them. This CDR3 has 13 amino acids. The CDR3 reads CASRRQGTGEQYF. CDR3 sequence (DNA): TGTGCCAGCAGGCGCCAGGGGACGGGCGAGCAGTACTTC.

The chain links TRBV6-1 to TRBJ2-5, with TRBD2 identical over 8 bases. The V segment lost 4 bases and the J segment 4 bases; nucleotides outside the gene matches: 11. CDR1 is MNHNS and CDR2 is SASEGT in the germline V gene. The CDR3 loop spans 16 amino acids. For the CDR3, the DNA is TGTGCCAGCAGTGCGGTTTTTGCGGGAGGTCCAGAGACCCAGTACTTC. The encoded protein is CASSAVFAGGPETQYF.

The chain combines TRBV11-2 with TRBJ2-2; 8 bases match TRBD2. The CDR3 contains 16 residues. The germline V gene encodes CDR1 SGHAT and CDR2 FQNNGV. The V gene end was trimmed by 5 bases and the J gene end by 4 bases; junction bases not matched to a gene: 9. In DNA form, the CDR3 reads TGTGCCAGCAGCGCCCCCAGCGGGGGTCTCACCGGGGAGCTGTTTTTT. This translates into CASSAPSGGLTGELFF. The full variable domain, in which reference TRBV11-2 and TRBJ2-2 provide the parts outside the CDR3, is EAGVAQSPRYKIIEKRQSVAFWCNPISGHATLYWYQQILGQGPKLLIQFQNNGVVDDSQLPKDRFSAERLKGVDSTLKIQPAKLEDSAVYLCASSAPSGGLTGELFFGEGSRLTVL.

The chain carries TRBV27 and TRBJ2-7, with 8 bases fitting TRBD1. The V gene's germline CDR1 is MNHEY and CDR2 SMNVEV (reference sequence). Trimming took 7 bases from V and 1 from J; bases not matched to a gene: 6. The CDR3 covers 14 residues. CDR3 loop: CASKRRTGSYEQYF. The CDR3 bases are TGTGCCAGCAAGCGGAGGACAGGGTCCTACGAGCAGTACTTC.

The chain carries TRBV20-1 and TRBJ1-1; D remains ambiguous. Trimming removed 3 bases from V and 4 bases from J, with 12 bases in between. This CDR3 contains 13 residues. Germline-derived CDR1 and CDR2 are DFQATT and SNEGSKA (reference sequence). Here the CDR3 reads CSASARMGTEAFF. Written as DNA, the CDR3 is TGCAGTGCTAGTGCCAGGATGGGCACTGAAGCTTTCTTT.

The chain employs TRBV16 and TRBJ1-5; the match to TRBD1 covers 7 bases. CDR1 is KGHSY, CDR2 FQNENV, per germline. The CDR3 consists of 14 residues. Unmatched junction bases numbered 5, after V lost 5 bases and J lost 4 bases. In DNA, the CDR3 is TGTGCCAGCAGCGCCGGGACAGCAAATCAGCCCCAGCATTTT. This gives the protein CASSAGTANQPQHF.

This sequence joins TRBV18 and TRBJ1-1; weak D call: TRBD1 (6 bases). The germline V and J ends were trimmed by 2 bases and 0 bases, with 13 bases remaining between them. Germline lookup yields CDR1 KGHSH and CDR2 LQKENI. The CDR3 consists of 16 residues. CDR3 loop: CASSPSGAEVNTEAFF. DNA of the CDR3: TGTGCCAGCTCACCATCAGGGGCCGAGGTGAACACTGAAGCTTTCTTT.

Only a few counts were recorded for this clone. This chain uses TRBV3-1 (or the pseudogene TRBV3-2) with TRBJ2-6; D remains ambiguous. Trimming took off 7 bases at V and 0 bases at J, with 7 bases between the two ends. This CDR3 region has 14 residues. Germline lookup yields CDR1 LGHDT and CDR2 YNNKEL (reference sequence). CDR3 sequence: CASIGSSGANVLTF. The CDR3 DNA reads as TGTGCCAGCATCGGTTCCTCTGGGGCCAACGTCCTGACTTTC.

The chain links TRBV5-1 to TRBJ1-1; the D is unclear. The germline V gene has CDR1 SGHRS and CDR2 YFSETQ. V lost 0 bases and J lost 1, with 10 bases in between. The CDR3 is 15 amino acids. Written as DNA, the CDR3 is TGCGCCAGCAGCTTGGGTGTGAGGGAGAACACTGAAGCTTTCTTT. Translating it yields CASSLGVRENTEAFF.

The chain employs TRBV9 and TRBJ2-5; 7 nucleotides agree with TRBD2. This CDR3 contains 14 residues. V gave up 4 bases and J gave up 4 bases; unmatched junction bases: 7. Germline lookup yields CDR1 SGDLS and CDR2 YYNGEE. Here the CDR3 DNA reads TGTGCCAGCAGCCCGCGACTAGCCCGAGAGACCCAGTACTTC. Protein product: CASSPRLARETQYF.

The chain couples TRBV29-1 to TRBJ1-1; tentatively, D is TRBD1 (5 bases). Looked up from germline, CDR1 is SQVTM and CDR2 is ANQGSEA. Trimming pared 6 bases from V and 7 bases from J, leaving 15 bases between. The CDR3 consists of 12 residues. The DNA for the CDR3 is TGCAGCGTCTATGGGGGGATGGGTGAAGCTTTCTTT. Translated, it gives CSVYGGMGEAFF.

V gene TRBV9 combines with J gene TRBJ1-2; 9 nucleotides match TRBD1. V lost 3 bases and J lost 6; bases outside the gene matches: 0. Germline V gene sequence: CDR1 SGDLS, CDR2 YYNGEE. CDR3 size: 12 residues. The CDR3 sequence is CASSGTGDGYTF. The CDR3 nucleotides are TGTGCCAGCAGCGGGACAGGGGATGGCTACACCTTC.

The rearrangement links TRBV7-3 to TRBJ2-7, with 7 bases fitting TRBD1. V shed 4 bases and J 6 bases; nucleotides not matched to a gene: 3. Germline V gene data show CDR1 as SGHTA and CDR2 as FQGTGA. CDR3 length equals 12 residues. The CDR3 DNA is TGTGCCAGCAGCTCTCCAGGGGGCGAGCAGTACTTC. Protein product: CASSSPGGEQYF.

The genes are TRBV11-2 and TRBJ2-3; 12 bases match TRBD2. The germline V gene has CDR1 SGHAT and CDR2 FQNNGV. This CDR3 is built from 16 residues. After removal of 4 bases from V and 2 bases from J, the junction contained 4 bases not matched to a gene. The CDR3 here is CASSSRLAGATDTQYF. The CDR3 coding sequence is TGTGCCAGCAGCTCGCGACTAGCGGGGGCCACAGATACGCAGTATTTT.

The chain carries TRBV4-1 and TRBJ2-1; D is undetermined. V was shortened by 1 base and J by 0 bases, with 7 bases between the two germline ends. Germline CDR1 is MGHRA and CDR2 is YSYEKL. This CDR3 has 15 residues. In DNA form, the CDR3 reads TGCGCCAGCAGCCAAGCCCTTTTCTCCTACAATGAGCAGTTCTTC. Protein sequence: CASSQALFSYNEQFF.

The CDR3 reads CASSESGGAYNSPLHF. The CDR3, as DNA: TGTGCCAGCAGTGAATCAGGGGGCGCCTATAATTCACCCCTCCACTTT. The chain employs TRBV2 and TRBJ1-6, with 8 bases matching TRBD1. This CDR3 is 16 amino acids long. The V segment lost 2 bases and the J segment 2 bases; nucleotides outside the gene matches: 2. Per the germline V gene, CDR1 is SNHLY and CDR2 is FYNNEI.